A selection of T cell receptor beta chains follows, all from one sample in a study of T-cell memory formation after mild COVID-19. TCRdb fed the 5' RACE reads into MiXCR, producing one record per CDR3 protein. The sample records 100,000 to 150,000 distinct CDR3 sequences, 15% to 20% being singletons. The sequenced material came from PBMCs or a T cell subset sorted from them (not recorded which). The receptor source for this set is a man aged 18 to 29 who had mild COVID-19 (a few samples of this study predate the infection). Cell type and time point are not known. Each CDR3 is given with its conserved first and last residue. D genes are given only for firm matches. Part of the rows lack a size; the others show once, few, many or a class for expanded clones.

j_gene	d_gene	v_gene	abundance	CDR3nt	CDR3aa
TRBJ1-1	TRBD1	TRBV4-2	-	TGTGCCAGCAGCCTCCAGGAAGGGGGCATTGAAGCTTTCTTT	CASSLQEGGIEAFF
TRBJ1-5	-	TRBV20-1	-	TGCAGTGCTAGAGGACATAGCAATCAGCCCCAGCATTTT	CSARGHSNQPQHF
TRBJ2-1	TRBD2	TRBV28	few	TGTGCCAGCAGTTTAGGCTTAGCGGGGGGGCCCGATGAGCAGTTCTTC	CASSLGLAGGPDEQFF
TRBJ2-7	-	TRBV24-1	-	TGTGCCACCAGTGATTTAACTTCGAGGGGATACGAGCAGTACTTC	CATSDLTSRGYEQYF
TRBJ2-1	-	TRBV5-4	many	TGTGCCAGCAGCCCGACTTCCAGCTCCTACAATGAGCAGTTCTTC	CASSPTSSSYNEQFF
TRBJ1-2	-	TRBV7-2	-	TGTGCCAGCAGCTTAGACAATGGTGGCTACACCTTC	CASSLDNGGYTF
TRBJ1-1	-	TRBV9	-	TGTGCCAGCAGCGTAGCAGGCCTGAACACTGAAGCTTTCTTT	CASSVAGLNTEAFF
TRBJ1-4	-	TRBV15	few	TGTGCCACCAGCAGAGGGTCCCCTGAAAAACTGTTTTTT	CATSRGSPEKLFF
TRBJ1-4	TRBD1	TRBV12-3/TRBV12-4	few	TGTGCCAGCAGAGCTTCCGGGACAGTCAATGAAAAACTGTTTTTT	CASRASGTVNEKLFF
TRBJ1-1	-	TRBV6-5	-	TGTGCCAGCAGACCCCTTTACAGGGCCGGGAACACTGAAGCTTTCTTT	CASRPLYRAGNTEAFF
TRBJ1-5	TRBD1	TRBV10-3	-	TGTGCCATCAGTGGTTCCACAGGGGACAATCAGCCCCAGCATTTT	CAISGSTGDNQPQHF
TRBJ1-1	-	TRBV6-5	many	TGTGCCAGCAGTTACTCGTATTCGGGGATCGGTGGCACTGAAGCTTTCTTT	CASSYSYSGIGGTEAFF
TRBJ1-6	-	TRBV20-1	-	TGCAGTGCTCCGACGGGTCCGGATTCACCCCTCCACTTT	CSAPTGPDSPLHF
TRBJ2-5	-	TRBV10-3	-	TGTGCCATCAGTGAGAGGCAGGGAAAAGAGACCCAGTACTTC	CAISERQGKETQYF
TRBJ1-1	TRBD1	TRBV29-1	few	TGCAGCGTTGGGGCCAGGGGGAGAACTGAAGCTTTCTTT	CSVGARGRTEAFF
TRBJ1-2	TRBD1	TRBV6-5	-	TGTGCCAGCCGGACAGGGCGACCATACGCCCTCAGTACCTTC	CASRTGRPYALSTF
TRBJ2-3	TRBD2	TRBV20-1	few	TGCAGTGCAAACTCCGGGACTAGCGGGGGGGCTTCAGATACGCAGTATTTT	CSANSGTSGGASDTQYF
TRBJ2-7	TRBD2	TRBV5-1	-	TGCGCCAGCAGCTCCCGGAGCGGGGGGGCCTACGAGCAGTACTTC	CASSSRSGGAYEQYF
TRBJ1-2	TRBD1	TRBV5-1	-	TGCGCCAGCAGCCCGGGACAGGGAGTGACGTATGGCTACACCTTC	CASSPGQGVTYGYTF
TRBJ2-5	-	TRBV20-1	-	TGCAGTGCTAGAGATTACTCAAAAGAGACCCAGTACTTC	CSARDYSKETQYF
TRBJ2-2	TRBD1	TRBV9	-	TGTGCCAGCAGCGACCAACAGGGGTTCGGCGGGGAGCTGTTTTTT	CASSDQQGFGGELFF
TRBJ1-4	TRBD1	TRBV10-3	few	TGTGCCATCAGCAATTCCCAGACAGGGGAAAAACTGTTTTTT	CAISNSQTGEKLFF
TRBJ2-2	-	TRBV5-1	few	TGCGCCAGCAGCTTGCGCGGCGGACGCGGGGAGCTGTTTTTT	CASSLRGGRGELFF
TRBJ2-7	-	TRBV7-2	many	TGTGCCAGCAGCTTAGTTGGGGGGCTATTCGACGAGCAGTACTTC	CASSLVGGLFDEQYF
TRBJ2-1	-	TRBV4-2	-	TGTGCCAGCAGCCTAAGAGGGGCGTCAGAGAATGAGCAGTTCTTC	CASSLRGASENEQFF
TRBJ2-2	-	TRBV20-1	-	TGCAGTGCTAGTCAGGGGACGTACGGGGAGCTGTTTTTT	CSASQGTYGELFF
TRBJ1-2	TRBD1	TRBV10-3	few	TGTGCCATCAACCAGGGGGGGCTGGGCTACACCTTC	CAINQGGLGYTF
TRBJ1-5	-	TRBV18	few	TGTGCCAGCTCTATCACAGGACTGAATCAGCCCCAGCATTTT	CASSITGLNQPQHF
TRBJ2-2	-	TRBV24-1	few	TGTGCCACCAGTGATGTGATACCCGGGGAGCTGTTTTTT	CATSDVIPGELFF
TRBJ1-1	-	TRBV28	few	TGTGCCAGCACCCCTGGGGCTCGGACTGAAGCTTTCTTT	CASTPGARTEAFF
TRBJ2-2	TRBD1	TRBV5-5	many	TGTGCCAGCAGCCGGGACAGCCCCACCGGGGAGCTGTTTTTT	CASSRDSPTGELFF
TRBJ2-5	-	TRBV27	few	TGTGCCAGCAGGGTAAACCTACAGGGTTGGGAGACCCAGTACTTC	CASRVNLQGWETQYF
TRBJ2-2	-	TRBV12-3/TRBV12-4	few	TGTGCCAGCAGTTTACGGTCGATGAACACCGGGGAGCTGTTTTTT	CASSLRSMNTGELFF
TRBJ1-1	-	TRBV12-3/TRBV12-4	-	TGTGCCTTGCAAAATACAGGATCCAGCTTCTTT	CALQNTGSSFF
TRBJ1-6	-	TRBV28	-	TGTGCCAGCCGTAGGACGAAGCGCGGTAATTCACCCCTCCACTTT	CASRRTKRGNSPLHF
TRBJ2-1	-	TRBV7-8	-	TGTGCCAGCAGCCCCCAAGACACACTGTCCTACAATGAGCAGTTCTTC	CASSPQDTLSYNEQFF
TRBJ1-2	-	TRBV6-6	-	TGTGCCAGCAGTTCTGGGAACACCTTC	CASSSGNTF
TRBJ1-4	TRBD1	TRBV6-5	-	TGTGCCAGCAGTCCGGGACAGGTCTCCAGGAAACTGTTTTTT	CASSPGQVSRKLFF
TRBJ1-2	-	TRBV20-1	few	TGCAGTGCTAGGGCTAGGGACTATGGCTACACCTTC	CSARARDYGYTF
TRBJ2-3	-	TRBV5-6	few	TGTGCCAGCAGCTTGGATATGGGACACCGCACAGATACGCAGTATTTT	CASSLDMGHRTDTQYF